The rows below give T cell receptor beta chains drawn from one sample of a study of CD8+ T cells in alopecia areata. TCRdb's copy holds only in-frame clones and misses some; the assay was immunoSEQ multiplex PCR. The table has some 130,000 clones, about 46% seen once. Sequencing was performed on CD8+ T cells sorted from blood, taken at week 0. These receptors all stem from a human donor with alopecia areata. Each CDR3 is given with its conserved first and last residue. The order of the fields is clone size, D gene, V gene, J gene, CDR3 protein, CDR3 DNA. A D gene is named only where the DNA matches it firmly. Part of the rows lack a size; the others show once, few, many or a class for expanded clones.

size: -
D: -
V: TRBV10-1
J: TRBJ2-5
CDR3: CASSTGTEQETQYF
DNA: TGCGCCAGCAGCACCGGGACGGAGCAAGAGACCCAGTACTTC

size: -
D: -
V: TRBV27
J: TRBJ1-5
CDR3: CASSGLSNQPQHF
DNA: TGTGCCAGCTCGGGGTTGAGCAATCAGCCCCAGCATTTT

size: -
D: -
V: TRBV4-2
J: TRBJ2-7
CDR3: CASSHENDEQYF
DNA: TGTGCCAGCAGCCACGAAAACGACGAGCAGTACTTC

size: -
D: -
V: TRBV4-1
J: TRBJ1-4
CDR3: CASSQTAGANEKLFF
DNA: TGCGCCAGCAGCCAAACAGCGGGGGCTAATGAAAAACTGTTTTTT

size: few
D: -
V: TRBV7-9
J: TRBJ1-4
CDR3: CASSIGTDEKLFF
DNA: TGTGCCAGCAGCATCGGGACGGATGAAAAACTGTTTTTT

size: -
D: -
V: TRBV30
J: TRBJ2-1
CDR3: CAWKSGEQFF
DNA: TGTGCCTGGAAGAGCGGTGAGCAGTTCTTC

size: -
D: -
V: TRBV30
J: TRBJ2-7
CDR3: CAWSQGSSYEQYF
DNA: TGTGCCTGGAGCCAGGGAAGTTCCTACGAGCAGTACTTC

size: medium-sized
D: TRBD1
V: TRBV7-8
J: TRBJ2-1
CDR3: CASSLEQGPYNEQFF
DNA: TGTGCCAGCAGCTTAGAACAGGGGCCCTACAATGAGCAGTTCTTC

size: -
D: TRBD2
V: TRBV5-1
J: TRBJ2-1
CDR3: CASSLAAIAGVVDEQFF
DNA: TGCGCCAGCAGCTTGGCCGCGATAGCGGGGGTTGTCGATGAGCAGTTCTTC

size: -
D: -
V: TRBV30
J: TRBJ2-1
CDR3: CAWRDDRKSYNEQFF
DNA: TGTGCCTGGAGAGACGACAGGAAATCCTACAATGAGCAGTTCTTC

size: -
D: -
V: TRBV7-8
J: TRBJ1-5
CDR3: CASSQDINQPQHF
DNA: TGTGCCAGCAGCCAAGACATCAATCAGCCCCAGCATTTT

size: many
D: -
V: TRBV2
J: TRBJ2-2
CDR3: CASSAVSGELFF
DNA: TGTGCCAGCAGTGCTGTTTCCGGGGAGCTGTTTTTT

size: -
D: -
V: TRBV4-1
J: TRBJ1-2
CDR3: CASSQVTTNYGYTF
DNA: TGCGCCAGCAGCCAAGTTACGACAAACTATGGCTACACCTTC

size: -
D: TRBD2
V: TRBV4-3
J: TRBJ2-7
CDR3: CASSQTLLAGESYEQYF
DNA: TGCGCCAGCAGCCAAACATTACTAGCGGGGGAGTCCTACGAGCAGTACTTC

size: -
D: -
V: TRBV5-1
J: TRBJ1-6
CDR3: CASSLNRVYNSPLHF
DNA: TGCGCCAGCAGCTTGAACAGGGTCTATAATTCACCCCTCCACTTT

size: -
D: TRBD1
V: TRBV27
J: TRBJ2-7
CDR3: CASTATGAYEQYF
DNA: TGTGCCAGCACTGCGACAGGGGCGTACGAGCAGTACTTC

size: few
D: -
V: TRBV30
J: TRBJ2-2
CDR3: CAWSGGSGELFF
DNA: TGTGCCTGGAGTGGGGGGTCCGGGGAGCTGTTTTTT

size: -
D: TRBD2
V: TRBV13
J: TRBJ2-5
CDR3: CASSLARGLGSGETQYF
DNA: TGTGCCAGCAGCTTAGCTCGGGGACTAGGGAGCGGAGAGACCCAGTACTTC

size: -
D: TRBD2
V: TRBV6-4
J: TRBJ2-5
CDR3: CASRYESGGAGETQYF
DNA: TGTGCCAGCCGTTACGAAAGCGGGGGGGCTGGAGAGACCCAGTACTTC

size: -
D: -
V: TRBV18
J: TRBJ2-7
CDR3: CASSNFPRSSYEQYF
DNA: TGTGCCAGCTCAAACTTCCCCAGGAGCTCCTACGAGCAGTACTTC

size: -
D: TRBD2
V: TRBV7-6
J: TRBJ2-5
CDR3: CASSLLAGVVETQYF
DNA: TGTGCCAGCAGCTTACTAGCGGGGGTCGTCGAGACCCAGTACTTC

size: -
D: -
V: TRBV6-5
J: TRBJ2-7
CDR3: CASSYRGPGYEQYF
DNA: TGTGCCAGCAGTTATAGGGGTCCTGGCTACGAGCAGTACTTC

size: -
D: -
V: TRBV6-5
J: TRBJ2-3
CDR3: CASSIKSADTQYF
DNA: TGTGCCAGCAGTATTAAATCGGCAGATACGCAGTATTTT

size: -
D: -
V: TRBV25-1
J: TRBJ1-1
CDR3: CASSEFGEMNTEAFF
DNA: TGTGCCAGCAGTGAATTTGGGGAGATGAACACTGAAGCTTTCTTT

size: few
D: TRBD1
V: TRBV5-1
J: TRBJ2-7
CDR3: CASSGQGNEQYF
DNA: TGCGCCAGCAGTGGACAGGGCAACGAGCAGTACTTC

size: -
D: -
V: TRBV27
J: TRBJ1-2
CDR3: CASSLSRGIAYGYTF
DNA: TGTGCCAGCTCCCTGTCCAGGGGAATTGCCTATGGCTACACCTTC

size: few
D: TRBD2
V: TRBV6-5
J: TRBJ2-3
CDR3: CASSPSAGGPDTQYF
DNA: TGTGCCAGCAGCCCCTCAGCGGGGGGGCCGGATACGCAGTATTTT

size: -
D: -
V: TRBV29-1
J: TRBJ1-2
CDR3: CSVVGGADYGYTF
DNA: TGCAGCGTTGTAGGAGGGGCGGACTATGGCTACACCTTC

size: -
D: -
V: TRBV30
J: TRBJ2-7
CDR3: CAWSISSYEQYF
DNA: TGTGCCTGGAGTATTAGCTCCTACGAGCAGTACTTC

size: few
D: -
V: TRBV5-8
J: TRBJ1-5
CDR3: CASSPNREGRNQPQHF
DNA: TGTGCCAGCAGCCCAAACAGGGAGGGTCGCAATCAGCCCCAGCATTTT

size: -
D: TRBD1
V: TRBV11-2
J: TRBJ1-2
CDR3: CASSFRGHGYTF
DNA: TGTGCCAGCAGCTTCAGGGGGCATGGCTACACCTTC

size: few
D: -
V: TRBV7-8
J: TRBJ2-7
CDR3: CASSSAQRVSYEQYF
DNA: TGTGCCAGCAGCTCCGCCCAACGGGTTTCCTACGAGCAGTACTTC

size: -
D: -
V: TRBV29-1
J: TRBJ1-2
CDR3: CSCGTMDGYTF
DNA: TGCAGCTGTGGGACTATGGATGGCTACACCTTC

size: few
D: -
V: TRBV4-1
J: TRBJ2-7
CDR3: CASSQEPGLNEQYF
DNA: TGCGCCAGCAGCCAAGAGCCAGGCCTTAACGAGCAGTACTTC